These T cell receptor beta chains were read from a single sample in a study of T cell responses to AZD1222 COVID-19 vaccine. Clones were read by immunoSEQ multiplex PCR, and TCRdb kept only the in-frame ones, dropping some. The sample lists about 130,000 clones, 88% occurring once. The sample consisted of peripheral blood, taken 28 days after the second AZD1222 dose. Source of these receptors: an adult who received the AZD1222 COVID-19 vaccine. CDR3s include the opening cysteine and the closing phenylalanine or tryptophan. A D gene is named only where the DNA matches it firmly. Size values are once, few and many counts, or a class for expanded clones, and some rows have none.

v_gene: TRBV18
j_gene: TRBJ1-2
d_gene: NA
abundance: NA
CDR3nt: TGTGCCAGCTCACCAGAGCTCCACCCAGCTAACTATGGCTACACCTTC
CDR3aa: CASSPELHPANYGYTF

v_gene: TRBV19
j_gene: TRBJ1-2
d_gene: NA
abundance: NA
CDR3nt: TGTGCCAGTATGGGGGGGGAGAGCTATGGCTACACCTTC
CDR3aa: CASMGGESYGYTF

v_gene: TRBV10-2
j_gene: TRBJ2-5
d_gene: NA
abundance: NA
CDR3nt: TGCGCCAGCAGTGCTACCGGGACTGAAGAGACCCAGTACTTC
CDR3aa: CASSATGTEETQYF

v_gene: TRBV2
j_gene: TRBJ1-3
d_gene: NA
abundance: NA
CDR3nt: TGTGCCAGGGCCCGACAGGCGGATGGAAACACCATATATTTT
CDR3aa: CARARQADGNTIYF

v_gene: TRBV10-3
j_gene: TRBJ1-1
d_gene: NA
abundance: NA
CDR3nt: TGTGCCATCAGTGAGCCGAGTTATACTGAAGCTTTCTTT
CDR3aa: CAISEPSYTEAFF

v_gene: TRBV27
j_gene: TRBJ2-3
d_gene: NA
abundance: NA
CDR3nt: TGTGCCACCCTTACGAGGGCATTGCCAGATACGCAGTATTTT
CDR3aa: CATLTRALPDTQYF

v_gene: TRBV19
j_gene: TRBJ1-6
d_gene: NA
abundance: NA
CDR3nt: TGTGCCAGTAGTATTTATAGAAGGGAATCAACTAATTCACCCCTCCACTTT
CDR3aa: CASSIYRRESTNSPLHF

v_gene: TRBV5-1
j_gene: TRBJ2-2
d_gene: TRBD2
abundance: NA
CDR3nt: TGCGCCAGCACCACCATCGGGGAGGGCACCGGGGAGCTGTTTTTT
CDR3aa: CASTTIGEGTGELFF

v_gene: TRBV6-2/TRBV6-3
j_gene: TRBJ1-1
d_gene: NA
abundance: NA
CDR3nt: TGTGCCAGCAGTTATATGGTCGCGGGTGGGTCTCTGGCTTTCTTT
CDR3aa: CASSYMVAGGSLAFF

v_gene: TRBV5-8
j_gene: TRBJ2-2
d_gene: TRBD1
abundance: NA
CDR3nt: TGTGCCAGCAACAGGGGGATCTTCGCCGGGGAGCTGTTTTTT
CDR3aa: CASNRGIFAGELFF

v_gene: TRBV18
j_gene: TRBJ2-7
d_gene: NA
abundance: NA
CDR3nt: TGTGCCAGCTCACCAGCCGGTTACGAGCAGTACTTC
CDR3aa: CASSPAGYEQYF

v_gene: TRBV19
j_gene: TRBJ1-2
d_gene: TRBD1
abundance: NA
CDR3nt: TGTGCCAGTAGTATCACGGGACAGGAGGGCGGCTACACCTTC
CDR3aa: CASSITGQEGGYTF

v_gene: TRBV19
j_gene: TRBJ1-1
d_gene: TRBD1
abundance: few
CDR3nt: TGTGCCAGTAGTTGGACAGGGAATACTGAAGCTTTCTTT
CDR3aa: CASSWTGNTEAFF

v_gene: TRBV30
j_gene: TRBJ1-1
d_gene: NA
abundance: NA
CDR3nt: TGTGCCTGGAGTGGAAAGTGGGACATCAGTTACACTGAAGCTTTCTTT
CDR3aa: CAWSGKWDISYTEAFF

v_gene: TRBV7-3
j_gene: TRBJ2-5
d_gene: NA
abundance: once
CDR3nt: TGTGCCAGCAGCCTAAGGGGCGCAGACCAAGAGACCCAGTACTTC
CDR3aa: CASSLRGADQETQYF

v_gene: TRBV6-5
j_gene: TRBJ2-7
d_gene: NA
abundance: NA
CDR3nt: TGTGCCAGCAGTTACTCTTTAGCATCCTACGAGCAGTACTTC
CDR3aa: CASSYSLASYEQYF

v_gene: TRBV2
j_gene: TRBJ2-7
d_gene: NA
abundance: NA
CDR3nt: TGTGCCAGCATTCCCCCGGGTCTCACCTACGAGCAGTACTTC
CDR3aa: CASIPPGLTYEQYF

v_gene: TRBV5-4
j_gene: TRBJ2-7
d_gene: TRBD1
abundance: NA
CDR3nt: TGTGCCAGCAGCGTTTGGGACAGGAGCTCCTACGAGCAGTACTTC
CDR3aa: CASSVWDRSSYEQYF

v_gene: TRBV7-7
j_gene: TRBJ1-4
d_gene: TRBD1
abundance: few
CDR3nt: TGTGCTAGCAGCTTTCTCCTTGGGACAGCCTGGGGAAAACTGTTTTTT
CDR3aa: CASSFLLGTAWGKLFF

v_gene: TRBV30
j_gene: TRBJ2-1
d_gene: NA
abundance: NA
CDR3nt: TGTGCCTCGAAGGCAGAGCGGAGATCATACAATGAGCAGTTCTTC
CDR3aa: CASKAERRSYNEQFF

v_gene: TRBV11-2
j_gene: TRBJ1-5
d_gene: NA
abundance: NA
CDR3nt: TGTGCCAGCAGCTTAGATCCCGACAGGCCCCAGCATTTT
CDR3aa: CASSLDPDRPQHF

v_gene: TRBV10-2
j_gene: TRBJ2-3
d_gene: NA
abundance: NA
CDR3nt: TGCGCCAGCAGTGATGCGGGGCCCTTCACAGATACGCAGTATTTT
CDR3aa: CASSDAGPFTDTQYF

v_gene: TRBV27
j_gene: TRBJ1-1
d_gene: TRBD1
abundance: NA
CDR3nt: TGTGCCAGCAGGGACAGGCCCATCGGTGAAGCTTTCTTT
CDR3aa: CASRDRPIGEAFF

v_gene: TRBV5-1
j_gene: TRBJ1-1
d_gene: NA
abundance: NA
CDR3nt: TGCGCCAGCAGCTTCCCCGAGGGCACTGAAGCTTTCTTT
CDR3aa: CASSFPEGTEAFF

v_gene: TRBV24-1
j_gene: TRBJ1-2
d_gene: TRBD1
abundance: NA
CDR3nt: TGTGCCACCAGTGAAGGGACAGGCTATGGCTACACCTTC
CDR3aa: CATSEGTGYGYTF

v_gene: TRBV5-1
j_gene: TRBJ2-1
d_gene: NA
abundance: NA
CDR3nt: TGCGCCAGCAGCTTGGCCGGGTTATGGGCTACTAATGAGCAGTTCTTC
CDR3aa: CASSLAGLWATNEQFF

v_gene: TRBV11-3
j_gene: TRBJ2-1
d_gene: NA
abundance: NA
CDR3nt: TGTGCCAGCGGCGAGACTACACACAATGAGCAGTTCTTC
CDR3aa: CASGETTHNEQFF

v_gene: TRBV24-1
j_gene: TRBJ2-2
d_gene: TRBD2
abundance: NA
CDR3nt: TGTGCCACCAGTGATACTAGCGGGAGTTGGACCGGGGAGCTGTTTTTT
CDR3aa: CATSDTSGSWTGELFF

v_gene: TRBV3-1/TRBV3-2
j_gene: TRBJ2-7
d_gene: TRBD1
abundance: once
CDR3nt: TGTGCCAGCAGCCAAGGAGCAGGGGGCTGGTACGAGCAGTACTTC
CDR3aa: CASSQGAGGWYEQYF

v_gene: TRBV29-1
j_gene: TRBJ1-2
d_gene: NA
abundance: NA
CDR3nt: TGCAGCGTTGAAGGTGGGGGGCACAGAGGAGACACCTTC
CDR3aa: CSVEGGGHRGDTF

v_gene: TRBV12-3/TRBV12-4
j_gene: TRBJ1-1
d_gene: NA
abundance: NA
CDR3nt: TGTGCCAGCAGTACAAGGAACACTGAAGCTTTCTTT
CDR3aa: CASSTRNTEAFF

v_gene: TRBV7-2
j_gene: TRBJ2-7
d_gene: TRBD2
abundance: NA
CDR3nt: TGTGCCAGCAGCTTAGTGGTAGCGGGAGTGTACGAGCAGTACTTC
CDR3aa: CASSLVVAGVYEQYF

v_gene: TRBV28
j_gene: TRBJ1-4
d_gene: NA
abundance: few
CDR3nt: TGTGCCAGCAGTTTAAATAAGGGCAGGGTCGATGAAAAACTGTTTTTT
CDR3aa: CASSLNKGRVDEKLFF

v_gene: TRBV5-1
j_gene: TRBJ2-5
d_gene: NA
abundance: NA
CDR3nt: TGCGCCAGCAGCTCCCAAGAGACCCAGTACTTC
CDR3aa: CASSSQETQYF

v_gene: TRBV27
j_gene: TRBJ2-2
d_gene: NA
abundance: NA
CDR3nt: TGTGCCAGCAGTTTTATAAGGGGCACCGGGGAGCTGTTTTTT
CDR3aa: CASSFIRGTGELFF

v_gene: TRBV21-1
j_gene: TRBJ2-7
d_gene: NA
abundance: NA
CDR3nt: TGTGCCAGCAGCAAAGTTTGCCAACAGGGGCGCTACGAGCAGTACTTC
CDR3aa: CASSKVCQQGRYEQYF